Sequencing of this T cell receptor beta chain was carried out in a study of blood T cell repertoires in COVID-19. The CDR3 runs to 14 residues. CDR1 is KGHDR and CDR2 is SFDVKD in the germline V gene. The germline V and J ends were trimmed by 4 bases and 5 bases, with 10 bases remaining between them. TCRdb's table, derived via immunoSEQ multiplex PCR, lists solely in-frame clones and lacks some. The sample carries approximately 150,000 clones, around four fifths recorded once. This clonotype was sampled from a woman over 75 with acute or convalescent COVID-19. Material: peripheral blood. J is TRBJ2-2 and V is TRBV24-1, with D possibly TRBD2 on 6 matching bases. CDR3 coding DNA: TGTGCCACCAGTGACGGGAGTCTGACCGGGGAGCTGTTTTTT. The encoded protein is CATSDGSLTGELFF.